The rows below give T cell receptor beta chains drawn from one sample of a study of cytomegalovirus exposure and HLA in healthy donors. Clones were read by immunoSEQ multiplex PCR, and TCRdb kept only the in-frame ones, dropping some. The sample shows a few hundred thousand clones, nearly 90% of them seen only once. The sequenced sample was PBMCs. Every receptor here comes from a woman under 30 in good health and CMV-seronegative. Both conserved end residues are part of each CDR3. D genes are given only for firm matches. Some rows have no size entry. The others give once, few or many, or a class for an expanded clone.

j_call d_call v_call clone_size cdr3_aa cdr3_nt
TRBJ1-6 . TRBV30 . CAWSAPGHGSPLHF TGTGCCTGGAGTGCCCCGGGACATGGATCACCCCTCCACTTT
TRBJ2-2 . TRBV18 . CASSPPGTNTGELFF TGTGCCAGCTCACCCCCCGGGACAAATACCGGGGAGCTGTTTTTT
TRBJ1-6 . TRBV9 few CASNSFDRSGGPLHF TGTGCCAGCAACTCTTTCGACAGGAGCGGTGGGCCCCTCCACTTT
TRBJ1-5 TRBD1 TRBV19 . CASSDRGQGDQPQHF TGTGCCAGTAGTGACCGAGGACAGGGAGATCAGCCCCAGCATTTT
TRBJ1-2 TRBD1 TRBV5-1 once CASSLEYRGRGHGYTF TGCGCCAGCAGCTTGGAGTACAGGGGGAGGGGTCATGGCTACACCTTC
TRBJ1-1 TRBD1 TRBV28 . CASSKQGIEAFF TGTGCCAGCAGTAAACAGGGGATTGAAGCTTTCTTT
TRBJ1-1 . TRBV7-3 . CASSQIGPRGSDTEAFF TGTGCCAGCAGCCAAATAGGGCCGCGCGGGTCAGACACTGAAGCTTTCTTT
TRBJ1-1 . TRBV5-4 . CASSLETNTEAFF TGTGCCAGCAGCTTGGAGACAAACACTGAAGCTTTCTTT
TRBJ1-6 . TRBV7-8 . CASSLSAGVSPLHF TGTGCCAGCAGCCTTTCCGCCGGGGTATCACCCCTCCACTTT
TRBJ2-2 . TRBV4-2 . CASSQEGARVGAGELFF TGTGCCAGCAGCCAAGAGGGGGCGAGGGTTGGGGCCGGGGAGCTGTTTTTT
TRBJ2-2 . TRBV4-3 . CASSLRGGTGELFF TGCGCCAGCAGCCTGCGGGGCGGCACCGGGGAGCTGTTTTTT
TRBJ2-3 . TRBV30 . CAWSHRTASTDTQYF TGTGCCTGGAGTCATAGGACAGCTAGCACAGATACGCAGTATTTT
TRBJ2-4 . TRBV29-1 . CSVGGTGNIQYF TGCAGCGTTGGTGGCACAGGAAACATTCAGTACTTC
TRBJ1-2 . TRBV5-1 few CASSSDRTENYGYTF TGCGCCAGCAGCTCCGATCGGACAGAAAACTATGGCTACACCTTC
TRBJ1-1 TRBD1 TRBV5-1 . CASSLGQGGWDTEAFF TGCGCCAGCAGCTTGGGCCAGGGGGGTTGGGACACTGAAGCTTTCTTT
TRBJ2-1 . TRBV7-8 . CASSLDVGASIYNEQFF TGTGCCAGCAGCTTAGATGTGGGGGCTAGCATATACAATGAGCAGTTCTTC
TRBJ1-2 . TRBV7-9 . CASSSRDFNYGYTF TGTGCCAGCAGCTCGAGGGATTTTAACTATGGCTACACCTTC
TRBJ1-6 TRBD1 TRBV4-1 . CASSQVTVRQGADSPLHF TGCGCCAGCAGCCAAGTTACCGTTCGGCAGGGGGCGGATTCACCCCTCCACTTT
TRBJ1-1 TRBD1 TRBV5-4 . CASSTGQGAAEAFF TGTGCCAGCAGCACAGGACAGGGTGCGGCTGAAGCTTTCTTT
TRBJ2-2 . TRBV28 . CASTLRDLNTGELFF TGTGCCAGCACCCTCAGGGACTTGAACACCGGGGAGCTGTTTTTT
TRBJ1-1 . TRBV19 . CASSALRWNTEAFF TGTGCCAGTAGTGCCCTAAGATGGAACACTGAAGCTTTCTTT
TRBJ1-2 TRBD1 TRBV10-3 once CAIAGQGHGYTF TGTGCCATCGCGGGACAGGGGCATGGCTACACCTTC
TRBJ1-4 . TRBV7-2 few CASSFPQGSRNEKLFF TGTGCCAGCAGTTTCCCCCAGGGGTCGAGGAATGAAAAACTGTTTTTT
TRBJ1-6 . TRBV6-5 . CASSYAWGLNSPLHF TGTGCCAGCAGTTACGCCTGGGGGCTGAATTCACCCCTCCACTTT
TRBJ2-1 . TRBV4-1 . CASSQATGNNEQFF TGCGCCAGCAGCCAAGCTACGGGAAACAATGAGCAGTTCTTC
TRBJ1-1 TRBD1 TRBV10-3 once CAIRVDRGTEAFF TGTGCCATCAGGGTAGACAGGGGAACTGAAGCTTTCTTT
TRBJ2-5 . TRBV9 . CASSVSYQETQYF TGTGCCAGCAGCGTCAGTTACCAAGAGACCCAGTACTTC
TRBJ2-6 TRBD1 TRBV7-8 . CASPPYRDRAVGANVLTF TGTGCCAGCCCTCCATACCGGGACAGGGCAGTTGGGGCCAACGTCCTGACTTTC
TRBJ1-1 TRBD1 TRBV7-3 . CASSLTGPNTEAFF TGTGCCAGCAGCTTGACAGGGCCGAACACTGAAGCTTTCTTT
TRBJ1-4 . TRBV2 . CASSKDTTNEKLFF TGTGCCAGCAGTAAGGACACTACTAATGAAAAACTGTTTTTT
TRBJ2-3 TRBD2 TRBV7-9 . CASSPLAGGADTQYF TGTGCCAGCAGCCCACTAGCGGGGGGTGCAGATACGCAGTATTTT
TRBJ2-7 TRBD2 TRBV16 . CASSQMGGSYEQYF TGTGCCAGCAGCCAAATGGGGGGGTCCTACGAGCAGTACTTC
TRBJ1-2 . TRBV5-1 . CASSLDRSYGYTF TGCGCCAGCAGCCTGGACAGAAGCTATGGCTACACCTTC
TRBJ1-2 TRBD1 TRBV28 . CASRWDRGRGYTF TGTGCCAGCAGATGGGACAGGGGACGAGGCTACACCTTC
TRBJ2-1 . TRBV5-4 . CASSPHNYNEQFF TGTGCCAGCAGCCCACATAATTATAATGAGCAGTTCTTC
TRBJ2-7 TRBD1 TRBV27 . CASSVAGTEAYEQYF TGTGCCAGCAGTGTAGCCGGGACAGAAGCCTACGAGCAGTACTTC
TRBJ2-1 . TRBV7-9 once CASRQSSYNEQFF TGTGCCAGCAGACAAAGCTCCTACAATGAGCAGTTCTTC
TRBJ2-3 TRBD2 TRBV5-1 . CASSLQFSGGTTDTQYF TGCGCCAGCAGCCTCCAATTTAGCGGGGGAACCACAGATACGCAGTATTTT
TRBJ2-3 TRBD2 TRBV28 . CASSSGGASTDTQYF TGTGCCAGCAGTAGCGGGGGGGCCTCCACAGATACGCAGTATTTT
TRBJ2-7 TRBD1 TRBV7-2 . CASSLVGTGPYEQYF TGTGCCAGCAGCTTAGTGGGGACAGGGCCCTACGAGCAGTACTTC
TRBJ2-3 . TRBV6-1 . CASSNIQADTQYF TGTGCCAGCAGTAACATTCAGGCAGATACGCAGTATTTT
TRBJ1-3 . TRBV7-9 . CASSLFVRDSGNTIYF TGTGCCAGCAGCTTATTTGTCAGGGACTCTGGAAACACCATATATTTT
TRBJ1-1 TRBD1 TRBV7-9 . CASSLTWTGGMVTEAFF TGTGCCAGCAGCTTAACATGGACAGGGGGCATGGTCACTGAAGCTTTCTTT
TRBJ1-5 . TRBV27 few CASSINNQPQHF TGTGCCAGCAGTATCAACAATCAGCCCCAGCATTTT
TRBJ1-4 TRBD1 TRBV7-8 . CASSMGQGLFF TGTGCCAGCAGCATGGGACAGGGGCTGTTTTTT
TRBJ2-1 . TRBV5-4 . CASSPGGQNNEQFF TGTGCCAGCAGCCCCGGAGGGCAAAACAATGAGCAGTTCTTC
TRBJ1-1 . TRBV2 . CASSASLNTEAFF TGTGCCAGCAGTGCAAGCCTGAACACTGAAGCTTTCTTT
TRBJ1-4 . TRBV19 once CASRPGQLLFNEKLFF TGTGCCAGTAGACCGGGACAACTCCTTTTTAATGAAAAACTGTTTTTT
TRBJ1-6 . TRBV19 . CASSMARGGSPLHF TGTGCCAGTAGTATGGCGCGGGGTGGCTCACCCCTCCACTTT
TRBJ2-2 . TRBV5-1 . CASSLPGGELFF TGCGCCAGCAGCTTGCCAGGCGGGGAGCTGTTTTTT
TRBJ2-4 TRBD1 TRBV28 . CASSPRDRENIQYF TGTGCCAGCAGCCCTAGGGACAGGGAAAACATTCAGTACTTC